These 8 T cell receptor beta chains were sequenced from one sample in a study of Ad26.COV2.S vaccination and SARS-CoV-2 variants. Assay used: immunoSEQ multiplex PCR; TCRdb lists only in-frame clones, some missing. The sample lists over 85,000 clones, around 80% occurring once. The starting material was peripheral blood, obtained after recovery from COVID-19. These TCRs come from a human donor who had recovered from COVID-19.

J is TRBJ2-1 and V is TRBV5-1; D is undetermined. CDR3 size: 11 residues. The V end lost 4 bases, the J end lost 10 bases, and 9 bases lay between the germline ends. The germline CDR1 and CDR2 sequences are SGHRS and YFSETQ. The CDR3 is CASSEVAEQFF. The CDR3 DNA reads as TGCGCCAGCAGCGAGGTGGCAGAGCAGTTCTTC.

In this sample, this clone turned up a few times. This chain connects TRBV7-2 to TRBJ1-5; D unclear. V lost 5 bases to trimming and J lost 5 bases, with 10 bases between them. Germline-derived CDR1 and CDR2 are SGHTA and FQGNSA. This CDR3 region has 13 residues. The CDR3 here is CASSPSIYQPQHF. DNA of the CDR3: TGTGCCAGCAGCCCAAGTATTTATCAGCCCCAGCATTTT.

The J gene is TRBJ2-5, the V gene TRBV19, with 11 bases identical to TRBD1. CDR3 size: 17 residues. The V and J ends lost 2 bases and 3 bases, in that order; junction bases with no gene match: 8. Germline V CDR1 and CDR2: LNHDA, SQIVND (reference sequence). CDR3 bases: TGTGCCAGTAGTATATCGGGACAGGGGGGAGGCAAAGAGACCCAGTACTTC. It is translated as CASSISGQGGGKETQYF.

V is TRBV9 and J is TRBJ2-3, with D perhaps TRBD1 (6 bases). V was clipped by 4 bases and J by 2 bases, with 14 bases between them. The CDR3 has 15 amino acids. Per germline, CDR1 SGDLS and CDR2 YYNGEE. The CDR3 DNA reads TGTGCCAGCAGCCCTAGGGGGACCGACACAGATACGCAGTATTTT. It encodes CASSPRGTDTDTQYF.

The chain links TRBV7-3 to TRBJ1-3; D is ambiguous. CDR1 is SGHTA, CDR2 FQGTGA, per germline. This CDR3 comprises 18 residues. With 5 bases removed from V and 2 bases from J, the gap between germline ends came to 22 bases. The CDR3 reads CASSPGPPGPSTGNTIYF. CDR3 DNA sequence: TGTGCCAGCAGCCCCGGGCCCCCGGGTCCCTCAACTGGAAACACCATATATTTT.

The chain has TRBV7-3 and TRBJ2-3; D perhaps matches TRBD1 (6 bases). V was trimmed by 6 bases and J by 0 bases, leaving 10 bases between them. CDR1 is SGHTA and CDR2 is FQGTGA in the germline V gene. The CDR3 loop spans 14 amino acids. DNA for the CDR3: TGTGCCAGCAGGACTACAGGGAGCACAGATACGCAGTATTTT. The encoded protein is CASRTTGSTDTQYF.

The V call is TRBV3-1 (or the pseudogene TRBV3-2), the J call TRBJ2-1, with D tentatively TRBD2 (5 bases). The CDR3 length is 12 residues. CDR1 and CDR2 (germline): LGHDT, YNNKEL (reference sequence). Trimming took off 4 bases at V and 8 bases at J, with 9 bases between the two ends. The CDR3 bases are TGTGCCAGCAGCCTCAGCGGCTATGAGCAGTTCTTC. Its translation is CASSLSGYEQFF.

The genes are TRBV12-3 or TRBV12-4 and TRBJ1-5; D gene unclear. Trimming took 6 bases from V and 0 from J, leaving 3 bases between them. CDR3 length: 12 amino acids. CDR3 loop: CASSYSNQPQHF. In DNA, the CDR3 is TGTGCCAGCAGCTATAGCAATCAGCCCCAGCATTTT.